The table lists the clone carrying this T cell receptor (beta chain) with a few counts. The data belong to a study of blood T cell repertoires in COVID-19. In germline, CDR1 is SGHAT, CDR2 FQNNGV. The CDR3 consists of 16 residues. Losses at the gene ends were 4 bases for V and 3 bases for J; bases not matched to a gene: 4. Generated by immunoSEQ multiplex PCR, the TCRdb table keeps only in-frame clones and is missing some. The sample shows approximately 300,000 clones, around 86% of them seen only once. Individuals aged about 18 to 89 years were recruited from 24 US areas. Cohort allocation depended upon clinical history that participants reported. Resolution of symptoms, clearance, or two negative PCRs was present in recovered Cohort 3 donors.

The sequencing input was PBMCs or T cells enriched from blood (not recorded which). The clonotype was recovered from a man aged 55 to 70 who had recovered from COVID-19. The V call is TRBV11-2, the J call TRBJ2-1; 12 nucleotides agree with TRBD2. The CDR3, as DNA: TGTGCCAGCAGCTACCTGACTAGCGGGAGCTACAATGAGCAGTTCTTC. Amino acid sequence: CASSYLTSGSYNEQFF.